A single sample is the source of the 26 T cell receptor beta chains below, sequenced in a study of cytomegalovirus exposure and HLA in healthy donors. This PCR relied on a set of 60 Vbeta primers and 13 Jbeta primers. The data were produced by immunoSEQ multiplex PCR, yet TCRdb's version contains in-frame clones alone and is incomplete. The sample shows approximately 80,000 clones, roughly 70% of them seen only once. Sequenced: PBMCs. Every receptor here comes from a man under 40 in good health and CMV-seropositive.

As regards this clone: Its ends do not fully match the called genes, so a read error is possible. J is TRBJ1-5 and V is TRBV29-1; unclear D gene. CDR1 is SQVTM, CDR2 ANQGSEA, per germline. This CDR3 is built from 13 residues. The CDR3 reads CSVVTAGGQPQNF. CDR3 coding DNA: TGCAGCGTTGTTACGGCGGGAGGTCAGCCCCAGAATTTT.

This clone was detected only a few times. This sequence joins TRBV19 and TRBJ1-5; D is perhaps TRBD1 (6 bases). Trimming removed 5 bases at V and 1 base at J, with 15 bases between. This CDR3 comprises 16 residues. Per germline, CDR1 LNHDA and CDR2 SQIVND (reference sequence). The CDR3 spells CASSLLSGQSNQPQHF. The CDR3 bases are TGTGCCAGTAGTCTTTTATCGGGACAAAGCAATCAGCCCCAGCATTTT.

J is TRBJ1-2 and V is TRBV7-8, with 10 bases that match TRBD1. Trimming removed 5 bases from V and 8 bases from J; junction bases left unmatched: 14. This CDR3 comprises 16 residues. CDR1 is SGHVS, CDR2 FQNEAQ, per germline. This CDR3 is CASSRRDRGTMEGYTF. The CDR3 DNA reads TGTGCCAGCAGCCGCAGGGACAGGGGAACAATGGAAGGCTACACCTTC.

This clone was recorded once. The CDR3 loop is CASSLGGTAASIYF. The DNA for the CDR3 is TGTGCCAGCAGTTTAGGAGGGACGGCGGCTTCCATATATTTT. The rearrangement links TRBV27 to TRBJ1-3; a possible D gene is TRBD1 (5 bases). Looked up from germline, CDR1 is MNHEY and CDR2 is SMNVEV (reference sequence). V dropped 2 bases and J dropped 11 bases, with 16 bases sitting between them. CDR3 length equals 14 residues.

A note on this clone: The junction departs from germline at one end; a sequencing error may be responsible. This sequence joins TRBV30 and TRBJ1-2; no clear D. The germline gives CDR1 GTSNPN, CDR2 SVGIG (reference sequence). The CDR3 totals 12 residues. The CDR3 loop reads CAWSVENYGYPF. CDR3 sequence (DNA): TGTGCCTGGAGCGTGGAGAACTATGGCTACCCCTTC.

This clone occurred once. The rearrangement links TRBV9 to TRBJ2-7; D perhaps matches TRBD1 (6 bases). This CDR3 has 14 amino acids. V was clipped by 3 bases and J by 6 bases, with 16 bases between them. CDR1 SGDLS and CDR2 YYNGEE come from the germline V gene. The CDR3 region has the DNA TGTGCCAGCAGCGGGGGGCAAGGGCCTTTCGAGCAGTACTTC. Translated: CASSGGQGPFEQYF.

The gene calls are TRBV4-3 and TRBJ1-4; maybe TRBD1 (6 bases). The germline CDR1 and CDR2 sequences are LGHNA and YSLEER. The CDR3 extends over 18 amino acids. Deletions cut 2 bases from V and 5 bases from J, with 21 bases between. CDR3 DNA: TGCGCCAGCAGCCAATTCAGACAGGAACTAATGGGAAATGAAAAACTGTTTTTT. Amino acids: CASSQFRQELMGNEKLFF.

CDR3 region: CASSLQGAGVNTEAFF. For the CDR3, the DNA is TGCGCCAGCAGCTTGCAGGGGGCAGGGGTGAACACTGAAGCTTTCTTT. The rearrangement links TRBV5-1 to TRBJ1-1, with 8 bases that match TRBD1. Germline loops: CDR1 SGHRS, CDR2 YFSETQ. The CDR3 runs to 16 residues. The V segment lost 1 base and the J segment 0 bases; nucleotides outside the gene matches: 5.

In its sample, this clone was seen once. The chain is built from TRBV5-1 and TRBJ2-7; 9 bases align to TRBD1. Germline V CDR1 and CDR2: SGHRS, YFSETQ. The CDR3 consists of 14 residues. V trimming: 0 bases; J trimming: 4 bases; junction bases outside the gene matches: 2. The CDR3 loop is CASSLEGTGYEQYF. CDR3 nucleotide sequence: TGCGCCAGCAGCTTGGAGGGGACAGGGTACGAGCAGTACTTC.

The chain couples TRBV6-5 to TRBJ2-7, with D unclear. CDR1 is MNHEY and CDR2 is SVGAGI in the germline V gene. Trimming took 0 bases from V and 5 from J, leaving 11 bases between them. The length of the CDR3 is 14 residues. The CDR3 coding sequence is TGTGCCAGCAGTTACTCGAGGAACATCGACGAGCAGTACTTC. Its translation is CASSYSRNIDEQYF.

The rearrangement uses TRBV27 and TRBJ1-1; D gene ambiguous. The CDR3 runs to 14 residues. V dropped 2 bases and J dropped 4 bases, with 11 bases sitting between them. Germline V CDR1 and CDR2: MNHEY, SMNVEV (reference sequence). This CDR3 is CASSLGRAGTEAFF. CDR3 nucleotide sequence: TGTGCCAGCAGTTTAGGGCGGGCGGGCACTGAAGCTTTCTTT.

The V and J genes are TRBV7-9 and TRBJ1-2, with 7 bases that match TRBD1. The V gene's germline CDR1 is SEHNR and CDR2 FQNEAQ (reference sequence). Unmatched junction bases numbered 5, after V lost 0 bases and J lost 1 base. This CDR3 comprises 16 residues. CDR3 amino acids: CASSLALTGNNYGYTF. In DNA, the CDR3 is TGTGCCAGCAGCTTAGCCCTGACAGGGAATAACTATGGCTACACCTTC.

The V call is TRBV20-1, the J call TRBJ2-7, with D perhaps TRBD1 (6 bases). The CDR3 runs to 11 residues. Germline V gene lookup returns CDR1 DFQATT and CDR2 SNEGSKA (reference sequence). The germline V and J ends were trimmed by 5 bases and 4 bases, with 9 bases remaining between them. The CDR3 sequence: CSASRGYEQYF. Written as DNA, the CDR3 is TGCAGTGCTTCTAGGGGGTACGAGCAGTACTTC.

The V call is TRBV19, the J call TRBJ1-2; maybe TRBD1 (5 bases). The CDR3 covers 13 residues. V was cut by 3 bases and J by 4 bases, with 9 bases left in between. Looked up from germline, CDR1 is LNHDA and CDR2 is SQIVND (reference sequence). The CDR3 DNA sequence: TGTGCCAGTAGTATGCTCGGGGGCTATGGCTACACCTTC. Translating gives CASSMLGGYGYTF.

V is TRBV4-2 and J is TRBJ1-5, with 9 bases identical to TRBD1. V dropped 3 bases and J dropped 6; count of bases not matched to a gene: 9. CDR1 is LGHNA and CDR2 is YNFKEQ in the germline V gene. The CDR3 consists of 16 residues. In nucleotides, the CDR3 is TGTGCCAGCAGCCACGCGGGACAGGGAGCAAGTCAGCCCCAGCATTTT. Protein: CASSHAGQGASQPQHF.

The chain uses TRBV30 and TRBJ2-1, with D unclear. The CDR3 contains 11 residues. Deletions cut 2 bases from V and 5 bases from J, with 4 bases between. Per germline, CDR1 GTSNPN and CDR2 SVGIG (reference sequence). DNA for the CDR3: TGTGCCTGGAGTCAGGACAATGAGCAGTTCTTC. Translating gives CAWSQDNEQFF.

In regard to this clone: At one boundary the junction diverges from the germline segment, which might be a read error. V usage is TRBV30 and J usage is TRBJ1-5; possible D gene TRBD1, 6 bases. The CDR3 runs to 16 residues. From germline, CDR1 is GTSNPN and CDR2 SVGIG (reference sequence). CDR3 in amino acids: CAWSVHSRQVNQPQNF. Here the CDR3 DNA reads TGTGCCTGGAGTGTACACTCGCGACAGGTCAATCAGCCCCAGAATTTT.

The gene calls are TRBV4-3 and TRBJ2-3, with 7 bases that match TRBD2. Looked up from germline, CDR1 is LGHNA and CDR2 is YSLEER. The CDR3 contains 16 residues. With V trimmed by 1 base and J by 2 bases, 6 bases remained unmatched. CDR3 loop: CASSQGPSGYTDTQYF. The CDR3, as DNA: TGCGCCAGCAGCCAAGGTCCTAGCGGATACACAGATACGCAGTATTTT.

V gene TRBV10-3 combines with J gene TRBJ1-5; D uncertain. Germline loops: CDR1 ENHRY, CDR2 SYGVKD. The V and J ends lost 10 bases and 6 bases respectively, with 22 bases between them. The CDR3 extends over 15 amino acids. CDR3 in amino acids: CATTRALGEGQPQHF. The CDR3, as DNA: TGTGCCACCACCCGGGCCTTAGGAGAGGGTCAGCCCCAGCATTTT.

The gene calls are TRBV6-5 and TRBJ2-1, with TRBD2 identical over 9 bases. This CDR3 has 12 residues. Losses at the gene ends were 4 bases for V and 13 bases for J; bases not matched to a gene: 5. CDR1 is MNHEY and CDR2 is SVGAGI in the germline V gene. The CDR3 region is CASSFSGRNQFF. The CDR3 DNA is TGTGCCAGCAGTTTCAGCGGGAGGAACCAGTTCTTC.

The genes are TRBV15 and TRBJ1-1; D perhaps matches TRBD1 (6 bases). This CDR3 has 19 residues. Trimming stripped 0 bases from V and 3 bases from J, with 23 bases between. The germline V gene encodes CDR1 LNHNV and CDR2 YYDKDF (reference sequence). CDR3 amino acids: CATSRDQGGGARKDTEAFF. The CDR3, as DNA: TGTGCCACCAGCAGAGATCAGGGCGGGGGCGCCCGGAAGGACACTGAAGCTTTCTTT.

Comment on this clone: The junction does not match germline at one end; this may be a read error. V usage is TRBV5-1 and J usage is TRBJ1-1, with D uncertain. This CDR3 contains 13 residues. Germline assignment: CDR1 SGHRS and CDR2 YFSETQ. The CDR3 DNA follows: TGCGCCAGCAGCTTGGGGCGGAACCCTGAAGCTTTCTTT. This sequence encodes CASSLGRNPEAFF.

The rearrangement links TRBV30 to TRBJ2-7; D perhaps matches TRBD1 (5 bases). The CDR3 is 16 amino acids. The V end was cut by 3 bases, the J end by 3 bases, with 21 bases between. The V gene's germline CDR1 is GTSNPN and CDR2 SVGIG (reference sequence). CDR3: CAWRAVGRQSIYEQYF. CDR3 nucleotide sequence: TGTGCCTGGAGGGCAGTAGGAAGACAGTCAATCTACGAGCAGTACTTC.

The V call is TRBV19, the J call TRBJ1-1, with 8 bases identical to TRBD1. The V segment lost 1 base and the J segment 7 bases; nucleotides outside the gene matches: 8. Germline V lookup: CDR1 LNHDA, CDR2 SQIVND (reference sequence). CDR3 size: 15 residues. CDR3 protein: CASSIVGRGRNEAFF. For the CDR3, the DNA is TGTGCCAGTAGTATAGTAGGCAGGGGGCGGAATGAAGCTTTCTTT. The variable domain in full, completed from reference TRBV19 and TRBJ1-1, reads DGGITQSPKYLFRKEGQNVTLSCEQNLNHDAMYWYRQDPGQGLRLIYYSQIVNDFQKGDIAEGYSVSREKKESFPLTVTSAQKNPTAFYLCASSIVGRGRNEAFFGQGTRLTVV.

The V and J genes are TRBV4-1 and TRBJ2-5; 9 nucleotides match TRBD2. Germline-derived CDR1 and CDR2 are MGHRA and YSYEKL. The J segment lost 2 bases and the V segment lost 4 bases, leaving 8 bases of the junction unmatched. The length of the CDR3 is 16 residues. The chain's CDR3 is CASSLGERGAQETQYF. The CDR3 region has the DNA TGCGCCAGCAGCCTCGGGGAGCGGGGGGCTCAAGAGACCCAGTACTTC.

The V gene is TRBV6-1, the J gene TRBJ1-1; D is uncertain. The germline gives CDR1 MNHNS, CDR2 SASEGT. This CDR3 has 14 amino acids. Trimming stripped 7 bases from V and 8 bases from J, with 20 bases between. This CDR3 is CASTPVSGVSEAFF. The CDR3 DNA follows: TGTGCCAGCACCCCAGTCAGCGGAGTCAGCGAAGCTTTCTTT.